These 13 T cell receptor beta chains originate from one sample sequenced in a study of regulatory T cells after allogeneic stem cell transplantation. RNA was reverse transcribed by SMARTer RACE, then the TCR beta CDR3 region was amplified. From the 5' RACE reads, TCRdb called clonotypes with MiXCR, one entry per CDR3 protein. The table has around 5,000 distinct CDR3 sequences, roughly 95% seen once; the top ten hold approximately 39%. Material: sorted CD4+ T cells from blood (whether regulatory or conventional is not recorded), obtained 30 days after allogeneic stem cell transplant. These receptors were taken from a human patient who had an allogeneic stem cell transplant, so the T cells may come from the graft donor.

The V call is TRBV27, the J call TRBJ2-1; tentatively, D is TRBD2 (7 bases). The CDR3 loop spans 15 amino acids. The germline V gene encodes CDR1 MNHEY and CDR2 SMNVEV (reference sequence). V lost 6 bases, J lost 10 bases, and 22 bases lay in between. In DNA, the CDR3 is TGTGCCAGCAGCGAGGGGGGGGGGAGTCCGGGGGAGCAGTTCTTC. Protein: CASSEGGGSPGEQFF.

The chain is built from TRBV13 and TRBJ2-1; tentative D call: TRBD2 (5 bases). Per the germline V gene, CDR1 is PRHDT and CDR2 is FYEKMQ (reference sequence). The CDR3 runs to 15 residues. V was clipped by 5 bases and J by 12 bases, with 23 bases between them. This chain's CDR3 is CASSVDGVVSRRQFF. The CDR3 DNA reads TGTGCCAGCAGCGTAGACGGGGTTGTGAGCCGGAGGCAGTTCTTC.

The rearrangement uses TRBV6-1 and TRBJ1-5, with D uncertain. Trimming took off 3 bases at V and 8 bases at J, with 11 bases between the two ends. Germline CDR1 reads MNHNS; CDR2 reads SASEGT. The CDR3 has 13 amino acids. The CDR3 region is CASSDLLKKPQHF. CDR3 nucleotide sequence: TGTGCCAGCAGTGACTTACTAAAAAAGCCCCAGCATTTT.

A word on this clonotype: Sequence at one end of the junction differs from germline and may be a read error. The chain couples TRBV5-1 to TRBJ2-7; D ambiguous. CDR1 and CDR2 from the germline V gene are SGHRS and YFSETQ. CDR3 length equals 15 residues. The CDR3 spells CALRFLAVSMYAQYF. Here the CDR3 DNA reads TGCGCCCTCCGCTTCCTGGCTGTCTCCATGTACGCGCAGTACTTC.

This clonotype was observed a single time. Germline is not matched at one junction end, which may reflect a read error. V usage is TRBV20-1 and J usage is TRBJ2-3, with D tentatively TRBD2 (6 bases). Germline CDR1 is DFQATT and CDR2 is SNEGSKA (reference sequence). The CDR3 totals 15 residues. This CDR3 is CGGSDPSGEGDTQYF. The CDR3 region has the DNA TGCGGTGGTAGCGATCCATCGGGAGAGGGAGATACGCAGTATTTC.

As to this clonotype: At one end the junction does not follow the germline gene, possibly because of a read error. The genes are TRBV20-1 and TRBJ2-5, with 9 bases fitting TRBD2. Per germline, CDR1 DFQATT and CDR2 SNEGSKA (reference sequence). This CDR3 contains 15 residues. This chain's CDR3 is CRAAPTSGDHEAQYF. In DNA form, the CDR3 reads TGCCGTGCCGCACCGACTAGCGGCGACCACGAGGCCCAGTACTTC.

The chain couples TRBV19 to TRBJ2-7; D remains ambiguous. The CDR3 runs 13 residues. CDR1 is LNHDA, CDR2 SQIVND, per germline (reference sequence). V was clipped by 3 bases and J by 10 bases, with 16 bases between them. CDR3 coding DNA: TGTGCCAGTAGTATGGGTATCACCTACGGCCAGTACTTC. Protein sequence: CASSMGITYGQYF. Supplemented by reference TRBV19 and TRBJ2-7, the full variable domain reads DGGITQSPKYLFRKEGQNVTLSCEQNLNHDAMYWYRQDPGQGLRLIYYSQIVNDFQKGDIAEGYSVSREKKESFPLTVTSAQKNPTAFYLCASSMGITYGQYFGPGTRLTVT.

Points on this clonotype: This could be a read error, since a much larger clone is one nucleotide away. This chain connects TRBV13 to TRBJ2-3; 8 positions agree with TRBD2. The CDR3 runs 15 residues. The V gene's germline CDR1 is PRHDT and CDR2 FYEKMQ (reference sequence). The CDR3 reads CSSSPPWRGVDTQYF. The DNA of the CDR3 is TGTTCCAGCAGCCCCCCTTGGCGGGGGGTCGATACGCAGTATTTT.

CDR3 DNA sequence: TGTGCCACCAGGACCCTGGCGGGAGGGCCCGGCGAGCAGTTCTTC. Protein product: CATRTLAGGPGEQFF. The rearrangement joins TRBV6-5 to TRBJ2-1, with 9 bases fitting TRBD2. Germline loops: CDR1 MNHEY, CDR2 SVGAGI. With 10 bases clipped from V and 10 bases from J, the junction kept 17 bases outside the gene matches. The CDR3 totals 15 residues.

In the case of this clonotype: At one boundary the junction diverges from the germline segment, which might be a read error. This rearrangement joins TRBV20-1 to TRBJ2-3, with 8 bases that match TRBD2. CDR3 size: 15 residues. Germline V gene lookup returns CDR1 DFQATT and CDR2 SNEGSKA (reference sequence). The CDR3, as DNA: TGCAGCACTAGAGGGCCAGCGGGAGAGGGAGATGCGCAGTACTTT. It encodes CSTRGPAGEGDAQYF.

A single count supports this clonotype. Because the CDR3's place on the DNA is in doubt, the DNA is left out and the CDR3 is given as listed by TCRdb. CDR3 sequence: CCASSCGLAQNTQYF. This chain links TRBV20-1 with TRBJ2-4. The CDR3 numbers 15 amino acids, ends counted. Looked up from germline, CDR1 is DFQATT and CDR2 is SNEGSKA (reference sequence).

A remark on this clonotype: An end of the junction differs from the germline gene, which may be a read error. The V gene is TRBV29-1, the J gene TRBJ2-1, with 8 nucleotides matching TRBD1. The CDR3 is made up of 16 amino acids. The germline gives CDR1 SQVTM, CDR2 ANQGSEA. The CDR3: CSVTPETGDACNEQVF. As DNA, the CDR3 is TGCAGCGTCACCCCCGAGACAGGGGACGCCTGCAATGAGCAAGTCTTC.

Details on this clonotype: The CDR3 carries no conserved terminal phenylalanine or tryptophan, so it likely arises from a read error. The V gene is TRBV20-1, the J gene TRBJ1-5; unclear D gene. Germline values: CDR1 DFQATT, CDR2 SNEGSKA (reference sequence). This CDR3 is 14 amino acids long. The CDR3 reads CSASWGMGNKPQHL. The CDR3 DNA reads TGCAGTGCTAGTTGGGGAATGGGCAATAAGCCCCAGCATTTG.